The present entry profiles one T cell receptor beta chain with its context. TCRdb re-analysed the RACE reads in MiXCR, keeping a single row per CDR3 protein. The sample consists of more than 100,000 distinct CDR3 sequences, around 10% of them appearing once. Time point of the sample: patch test 3, about 24 weeks after DPC sensitization. The sample's treatment: therapeutic diphenylcyclopropenone sensitization with weekly scalp DPC. This sample was taken from a study of human T cells and chemical hapten exposure. The CDR3 runs 14 residues. Germline V gives CDR1 SGHTA, CDR2 FQGNSA. V was shortened by 6 bases and J by 0 bases, with 10 bases between the two germline ends.

The receptor comes from a woman in her fifties or sixties with alopecia areata. Some clones in this sample may be carry-over from other donors' samples. This chain connects TRBV7-2 to TRBJ2-3; possible D gene TRBD2, 5 bases. The source material was whole blood, sampled in connection with sensitization to the hapten diphenylcyclopropenone (DPC). The CDR3 loop is CASRTGSSTDTQYF. Written as DNA, the CDR3 is TGTGCCAGCAGGACGGGGTCTAGCACAGATACGCAGTATTTT.